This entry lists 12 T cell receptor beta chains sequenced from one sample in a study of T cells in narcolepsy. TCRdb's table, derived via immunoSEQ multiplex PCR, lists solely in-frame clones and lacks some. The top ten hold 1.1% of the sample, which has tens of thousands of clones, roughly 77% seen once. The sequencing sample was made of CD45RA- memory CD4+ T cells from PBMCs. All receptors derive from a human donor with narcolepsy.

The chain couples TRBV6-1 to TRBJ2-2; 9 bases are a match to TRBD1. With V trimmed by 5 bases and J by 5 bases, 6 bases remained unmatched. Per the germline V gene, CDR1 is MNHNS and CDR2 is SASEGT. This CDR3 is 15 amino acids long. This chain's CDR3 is CASSQDRGGTGELFF. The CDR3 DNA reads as TGTGCCAGCAGTCAAGACAGGGGGGGAACCGGGGAGCTGTTTTTT.

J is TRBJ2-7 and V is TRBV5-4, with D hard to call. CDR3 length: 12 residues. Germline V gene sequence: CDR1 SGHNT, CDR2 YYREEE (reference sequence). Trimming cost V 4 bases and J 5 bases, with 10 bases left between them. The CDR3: CASSPLYHEQYF. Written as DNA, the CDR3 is TGTGCCAGCAGCCCCTTATACCACGAGCAGTACTTC.

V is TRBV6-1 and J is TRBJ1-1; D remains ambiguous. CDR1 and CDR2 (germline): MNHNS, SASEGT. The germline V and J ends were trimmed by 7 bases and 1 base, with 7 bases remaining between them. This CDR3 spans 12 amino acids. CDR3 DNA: TGTGCCAGCAAGCGGCCGAACACTGAAGCTTTCTTT. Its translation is CASKRPNTEAFF.

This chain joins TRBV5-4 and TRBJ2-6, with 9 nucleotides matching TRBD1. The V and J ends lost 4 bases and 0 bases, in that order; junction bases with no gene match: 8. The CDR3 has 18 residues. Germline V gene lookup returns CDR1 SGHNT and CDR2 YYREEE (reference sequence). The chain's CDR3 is CASSLPGQGLSGANVLTF. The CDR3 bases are TGTGCCAGCAGCCTTCCGGGACAGGGCCTCTCTGGGGCCAACGTCCTGACTTTC.

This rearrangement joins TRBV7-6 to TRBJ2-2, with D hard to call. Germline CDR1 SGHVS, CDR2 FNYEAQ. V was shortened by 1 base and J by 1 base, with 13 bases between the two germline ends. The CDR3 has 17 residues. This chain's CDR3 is CASSLVLPIGNTGELFF. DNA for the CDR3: TGTGCCAGCAGCTTAGTCCTACCCATTGGGAACACCGGGGAGCTGTTTTTT.

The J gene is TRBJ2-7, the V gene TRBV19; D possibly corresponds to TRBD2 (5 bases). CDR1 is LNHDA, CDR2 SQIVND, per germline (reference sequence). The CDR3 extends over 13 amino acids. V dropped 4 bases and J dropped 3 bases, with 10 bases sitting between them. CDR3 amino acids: CASSKTSGYEQYF. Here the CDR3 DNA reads TGTGCCAGTAGTAAGACAAGCGGCTACGAGCAGTACTTC.

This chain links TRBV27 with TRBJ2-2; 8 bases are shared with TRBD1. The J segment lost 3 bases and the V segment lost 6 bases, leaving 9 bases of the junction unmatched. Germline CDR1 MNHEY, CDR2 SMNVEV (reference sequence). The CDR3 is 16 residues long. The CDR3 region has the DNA TGTGCCAGCAGCCGGAGGGACAGGCAGCACACCGGGGAGCTGTTTTTT. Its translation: CASSRRDRQHTGELFF.

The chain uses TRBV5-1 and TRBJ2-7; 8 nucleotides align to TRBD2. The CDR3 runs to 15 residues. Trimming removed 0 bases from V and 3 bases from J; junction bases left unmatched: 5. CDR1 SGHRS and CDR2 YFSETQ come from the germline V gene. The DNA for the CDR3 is TGCGCCAGCAGCTTGGACGGGACTAGTATCTACGAGCAGTACTTC. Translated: CASSLDGTSIYEQYF.

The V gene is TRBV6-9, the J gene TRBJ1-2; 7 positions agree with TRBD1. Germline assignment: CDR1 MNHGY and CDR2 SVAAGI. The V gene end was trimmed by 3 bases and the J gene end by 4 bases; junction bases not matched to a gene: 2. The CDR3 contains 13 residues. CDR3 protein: CASSYGDSYGYTF. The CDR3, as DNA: TGTGCCAGCAGTTACGGGGACAGCTATGGCTACACCTTC.

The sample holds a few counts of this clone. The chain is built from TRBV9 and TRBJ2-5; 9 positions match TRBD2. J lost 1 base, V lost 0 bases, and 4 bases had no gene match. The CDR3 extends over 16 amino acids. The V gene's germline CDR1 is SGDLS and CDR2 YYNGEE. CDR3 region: CASSVGALAGQETQYF. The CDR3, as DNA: TGTGCCAGCAGCGTAGGGGCACTAGCGGGCCAAGAGACCCAGTACTTC.

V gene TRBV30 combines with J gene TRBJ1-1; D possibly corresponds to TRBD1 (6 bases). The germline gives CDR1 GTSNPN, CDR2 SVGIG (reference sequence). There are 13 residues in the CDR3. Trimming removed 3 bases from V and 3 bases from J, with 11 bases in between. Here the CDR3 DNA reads TGTGCCTGGAGCCACAGGGCGGACACTGAAGCTTTCTTT. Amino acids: CAWSHRADTEAFF.

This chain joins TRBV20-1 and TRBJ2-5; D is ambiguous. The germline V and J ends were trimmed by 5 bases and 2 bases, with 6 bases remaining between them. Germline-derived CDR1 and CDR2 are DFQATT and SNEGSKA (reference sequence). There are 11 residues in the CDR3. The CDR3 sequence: CSAPLQETQYF. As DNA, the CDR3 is TGCAGTGCTCCCCTACAAGAGACCCAGTACTTC.